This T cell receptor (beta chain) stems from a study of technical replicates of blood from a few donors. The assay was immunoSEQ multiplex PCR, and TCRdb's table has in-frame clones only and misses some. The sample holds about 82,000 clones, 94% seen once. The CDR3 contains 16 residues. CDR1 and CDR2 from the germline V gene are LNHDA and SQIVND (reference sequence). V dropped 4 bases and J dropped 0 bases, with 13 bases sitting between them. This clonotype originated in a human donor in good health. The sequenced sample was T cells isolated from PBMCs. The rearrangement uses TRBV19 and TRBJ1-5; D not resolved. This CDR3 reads CASSRNREYSNQPQHF. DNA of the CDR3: TGTGCCAGTAGTAGGAACAGAGAGTATAGCAATCAGCCCCAGCATTTT. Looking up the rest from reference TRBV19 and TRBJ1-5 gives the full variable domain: DGGITQSPKYLFRKEGQNVTLSCEQNLNHDAMYWYRQDPGQGLRLIYYSQIVNDFQKGDIAEGYSVSREKKESFPLTVTSAQKNPTAFYLCASSRNREYSNQPQHFGDGTRLSIL.